In this sample, the clone carrying this T cell receptor beta chain turned up many times. The antigen is undetermined. Time point of the sample: newly diagnosed GD, antithyroid drugs for less than 3 months. After RNA was extracted from PBMCs, the TCR library was made from it. For TCR beta, libraries came from iRepertoire HTBI primers and Arm-PCR of CDR3 regions. TCRdb processed the multiplex PCR reads anew with MiXCR; each CDR3 protein has one entry. The table lists fewer than 550,000 distinct CDR3 sequences, around 15% of them singletons. The sample belongs to a study of regulatory T cells in long-lasting Graves disease. The germline CDR1 and CDR2 sequences are SGHVS and FNYEAQ. The V gene lost 1 base and the J gene lost 7 bases, with 10 bases spanning the gap. This CDR3 is 14 amino acids long. Points from the study as a whole: Limited samples may have lowered accuracy.

The same data also contributed to another study, on T cells in Graves' hyperthyroidism and ophthalmopathy. That study reports: Each patient was aged 18 to 65 and had newly diagnosed hyperthyroidism of under 2 months' duration.

The rearrangement uses TRBV7-6 and TRBJ2-2, with D possibly being TRBD1 (7 bases). This sequence was found in a woman aged 18-29 years with Graves disease. Sequenced here: peripheral blood mononuclear cells (PBMCs), sampled at new diagnosis, from a patient treated with antithyroid drugs. CDR3 bases: TGTGCCAGCAGCTTAGGGAGGGGGCGCGGGGAGCTGTTTTTT. Residues: CASSLGRGRGELFF.